This T cell receptor (beta chain) was captured by sequencing in a study of cytomegalovirus exposure and HLA in healthy donors. Study outcomes and limitations: Sequencing depth across donors, presence/absence analyses assumed, was roughly uniform.

Comment on this clone: Antigen: not known.

Primers included in the PCR were 60 Vbeta and 13 Jbeta primers. Assay used: immunoSEQ multiplex PCR; TCRdb lists only in-frame clones, some missing. Among roughly 69,000 clones listed, about 80% were seen once. Per the germline V gene, CDR1 is SEHNR and CDR2 is FQNEAQ (reference sequence). This CDR3 region has 14 residues. The V end lost 1 base, the J end lost 8 bases, and 14 bases lay between the germline ends. Sequences were obtained from PBMCs. J is TRBJ1-2 and V is TRBV7-9; D is possibly TRBD1 (6 bases). The sequence came from a man aged 18-30 years in good health and CMV-seronegative. DNA of the CDR3: TGTGCCAGCAGCTTAGGTACAGGGTTTGACGGCTACACCTTC. It encodes CASSLGTGFDGYTF. Combining the CDR3 with reference TRBV7-9 and TRBJ1-2 gives the whole variable domain DTGVSQNPRHKITKRGQNVTFRCDPISEHNRLYWYRQTLGQGPEFLTYFQNEAQLEKSRLLSDRFSAERPKGSFSTLEIQRTEQGDSAMYLCASSLGTGFDGYTFGSGTRLTVV.